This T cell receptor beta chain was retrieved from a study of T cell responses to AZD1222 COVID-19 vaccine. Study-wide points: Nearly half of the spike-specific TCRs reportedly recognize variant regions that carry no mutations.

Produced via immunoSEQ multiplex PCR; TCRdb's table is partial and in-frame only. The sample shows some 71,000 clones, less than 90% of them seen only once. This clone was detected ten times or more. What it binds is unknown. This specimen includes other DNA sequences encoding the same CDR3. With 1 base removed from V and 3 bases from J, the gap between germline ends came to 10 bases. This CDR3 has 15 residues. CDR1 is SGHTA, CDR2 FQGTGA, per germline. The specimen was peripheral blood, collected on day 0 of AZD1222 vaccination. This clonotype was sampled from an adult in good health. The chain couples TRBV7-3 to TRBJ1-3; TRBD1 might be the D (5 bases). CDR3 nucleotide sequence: TGTGCCAGCAGCTTAAGCGGGGGTTATGGAAACACCATATATTTT. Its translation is CASSLSGGYGNTIYF.